One sample yielded the 10 T cell receptor beta chains listed below, sequenced in a study of regulatory T cells in long-lasting Graves disease. Time point in this sample: newly diagnosed GD, antithyroid drugs for less than 3 months. PBMCs provided the RNA from which the TCR library was made. Combining iRepertoire HTBI primers with Arm-PCR of CDR3 regions, the authors built TCR beta libraries. TCRdb ran MiXCR on the multiplex PCR reads and lists one entry per CDR3 protein. In the table there are roughly 610,000 distinct CDR3 sequences, 15% to 20% of which are singletons. In addition, the sample was reused for a study of T cells in Graves' hyperthyroidism and ophthalmopathy.

Sequencing used peripheral blood mononuclear cells (PBMCs), obtained at new diagnosis, from a patient treated with antithyroid drugs. Every receptor here comes from a woman under 40 with Graves disease.

This clonotype was counted a few times. V usage is TRBV24-1 and J usage is TRBJ2-1, with TRBD2 matching over 9 bases. Germline values: CDR1 KGHDR, CDR2 SFDVKD. CDR3 length: 17 amino acids. V was clipped by 0 bases and J by 0 bases; unmatched bases: 2. The CDR3 loop reads CATSDLPSGTSYNEQFF. Written as DNA, the CDR3 is TGTGCCACCAGTGATTTGCCTAGCGGGACCTCCTACAATGAGCAGTTCTTC.

The CDR3 loop is CASSQLAGTDEQYF. CDR3 bases: TGTGCCAGCAGTCAACTAGCGGGAACGGACGAGCAGTACTTC. The chain employs TRBV6-1 and TRBJ2-7; TRBD2 matches at 10 bases. J gave up 5 bases and V 5 bases, and 6 bases lay outside the gene matches. This CDR3 spans 14 amino acids. Germline V lookup: CDR1 MNHNS, CDR2 SASEGT.

In this sample, this clonotype turned up many times. The chain combines TRBV6-1 with TRBJ1-2; D ambiguous. This CDR3 comprises 13 residues. The germline V gene has CDR1 MNHNS and CDR2 SASEGT. The CDR3 DNA reads TGTGCGACTGGGAATTTCAAATACTATGGCTACACCTTC. Amino acids: CATGNFKYYGYTF.

The sample holds many counts of this clonotype. The chain couples TRBV2 to TRBJ1-2; 7 nucleotides agree with TRBD1. V lost 5 bases to trimming and J lost 2 bases; unmatched junction nucleotides: 5. Looked up from germline, CDR1 is SNHLY and CDR2 is FYNNEI. The CDR3 is 14 amino acids. The CDR3 reads CASSSRGQNYGYTF. In DNA form, the CDR3 reads TGTGCCAGCAGTAGTCGGGGACAGAACTATGGCTACACCTTC.

This clonotype occurred a few times. This chain connects TRBV6-9 to TRBJ1-2; D is unclear. The CDR3 covers 13 residues. The germline V gene has CDR1 MNHGY and CDR2 SVAAGI. Trimming took off 3 bases at V and 4 bases at J, with 9 bases between the two ends. CDR3 loop: CASSYVDGYGYTF. In nucleotides, the CDR3 is TGTGCCAGCAGTTACGTGGACGGCTATGGCTACACCTTC.

This clonotype was counted between two and nine times. This rearrangement joins TRBV11-2 to TRBJ2-1; D gene uncertain. Trimming left V 4 bases short and J 7 bases short, with 17 bases between. The CDR3 spans 15 residues. Germline CDR1 and CDR2: SGHAT and FQNNGV. As DNA, the CDR3 is TGTGCCAGCAGCTCGCAGTTGATAAGTCTAAATGAGCAGTTCTTC. Translating it yields CASSSQLISLNEQFF.

This clonotype was counted many times. This sequence joins TRBV6-2 or TRBV6-3 and TRBJ2-5; 7 bases are a match to TRBD2. Germline V CDR1 and CDR2: MNHEY, SVGEGT. The CDR3 length is 17 residues. Unmatched junction bases numbered 15, after V lost 6 bases and J lost 2 bases. The CDR3 spells CASSRYASGRIQETQYF. The CDR3 DNA reads as TGTGCCAGCAGCCGATACGCTAGCGGACGTATACAAGAGACCCAGTACTTC.

This clonotype has a count of ten or more. V and J are TRBV2 and TRBJ2-3, with 9 bases lining up with TRBD2. Trimming at V came to 4 bases and at J to 5 bases, leaving 13 bases not matched to a gene. This CDR3 has 17 residues. Per germline, CDR1 SNHLY and CDR2 FYNNEI. The CDR3 region has the DNA TGTGCCAGCAGTGGTAACCCTAGCGGGGACACCCAAGATACGCAGTATTTT. It encodes CASSGNPSGDTQDTQYF.

This clonotype was counted ten times or more. One junction end does not reproduce the germline sequence, and a read error may be involved. The J gene is TRBJ2-3, the V gene TRBV11-2; D may be TRBD2 (6 bases). CDR1 and CDR2 (germline): SGHAT, FQNNGV. CDR3 length equals 15 residues. The CDR3 sequence is CASSQDGTSTDTQYF. The CDR3 nucleotides are TGCGCCAGCAGCCAAGATGGGACTAGCACAGATACGCAGTATTTT.

V is TRBV24-1 and J is TRBJ2-3; D gene ambiguous. V shed 2 bases and J shed 6 bases, with 14 bases lying between them. Germline-derived CDR1 and CDR2 are KGHDR and SFDVKD. This CDR3 region has 15 residues. In nucleotides, the CDR3 is TGTGCCACCAGTGATTCGGGTCAATCTAGGGATACGCAGTATTTT. Translating gives CATSDSGQSRDTQYF.